Listed below are T cell receptor beta chains from one sample, sequenced in a study of OX40 agonist ivuxolimab in advanced cancers. Assay: immunoSEQ multiplex PCR; the TCRdb copy retains only in-frame clones and omits some. The data show about 61,000 clones, 86% seen once. This material consisted of CD4+ or CD8+ T cells sorted from blood, taken in a trial of the OX40 agonist ivuxolimab. Receptors originate from an adult with an advanced solid tumor such as melanoma, head and neck, liver or kidney cancer. Both conserved end residues are part of each CDR3. Each record gives: J gene, V gene, D gene, clone size, CDR3 length, CDR3 protein, CDR3 DNA. A D gene is named only where the DNA matches it firmly. The size entry is marked missing in some rows and otherwise reads once, few, many or a size class.

J gene: TRBJ2-1
V gene: TRBV11-3
D gene: TRBD1
clone size: NA
CDR3 length: 18
CDR3 protein: CASSAGQGKSVGEGEQFF
CDR3 DNA: TGTGCCAGCAGCGCGGGACAGGGGAAGAGTGTGGGCGAAGGTGAGCAGTTCTTC

J gene: TRBJ1-2
V gene: TRBV7-9
D gene: TRBD1
clone size: NA
CDR3 length: 12
CDR3 protein: CASRQGARGYTF
CDR3 DNA: TGTGCCAGCAGACAGGGGGCGCGGGGCTACACCTTC

J gene: TRBJ1-2
V gene: TRBV5-1
D gene: TRBD1
clone size: NA
CDR3 length: 15
CDR3 protein: CASSVAGTGPLGYTF
CDR3 DNA: TGCGCCAGCAGCGTGGCCGGGACAGGCCCCTTAGGCTACACCTTC

J gene: TRBJ2-1
V gene: TRBV18
D gene: TRBD1
clone size: NA
CDR3 length: 14
CDR3 protein: CASYRDSSYNEQFF
CDR3 DNA: TGTGCCAGCTACCGGGACAGTTCCTACAATGAGCAGTTCTTC

J gene: TRBJ1-3
V gene: TRBV18
D gene: NA
clone size: once
CDR3 length: 18
CDR3 protein: CASSPGIQLRSSGNTIYF
CDR3 DNA: TGTGCCAGCTCACCGGGTATTCAGCTCAGATCCTCTGGAAACACCATATATTTT

J gene: TRBJ1-2
V gene: TRBV7-9
D gene: NA
clone size: NA
CDR3 length: 15
CDR3 protein: CASSLVGGLNYGYTF
CDR3 DNA: TGTGCCAGCAGCTTAGTGGGGGGTCTTAACTATGGCTACACCTTC

J gene: TRBJ1-6
V gene: TRBV19
D gene: NA
clone size: NA
CDR3 length: 16
CDR3 protein: CASSRVHSSYNSPLHF
CDR3 DNA: TGTGCCAGTAGTAGGGTCCACAGCTCCTATAATTCACCCCTCCACTTT

J gene: TRBJ2-1
V gene: TRBV15
D gene: TRBD2
clone size: NA
CDR3 length: 17
CDR3 protein: CATSREKLAGGLNEQFF
CDR3 DNA: TGTGCCACCAGCAGAGAGAAATTAGCGGGGGGCCTAAATGAGCAGTTCTTC

J gene: TRBJ2-5
V gene: TRBV5-1
D gene: NA
clone size: NA
CDR3 length: 14
CDR3 protein: CASSLALTGETQYF
CDR3 DNA: TGCGCCAGCAGCTTGGCACTAACCGGGGAGACCCAGTACTTC

J gene: TRBJ1-5
V gene: TRBV18
D gene: NA
clone size: NA
CDR3 length: 14
CDR3 protein: CASSPQFGGQPQHF
CDR3 DNA: TGTGCCAGCTCACCACAGTTTGGGGGCCAGCCCCAGCATTTT